A selection of T cell receptor beta chains follows, all from one sample in a study of graft-versus-host responses after intestinal transplantation. Their antigens remain unidentified. Generated by immunoSEQ multiplex PCR, the TCRdb table keeps only in-frame clones and is missing some. In the table there are over 100,000 clones, approximately 96% of which are singletons. Sample: unstimulated CD8+ T cells sorted from spleen or lymph node cells, taken before intestinal transplant. The source of these receptors is a human donor who received an intestinal transplant. Each CDR3 is given with its conserved first and last residue. A D gene is named only where the DNA matches it firmly. Where a row states a size, it is once, few, many or the class of an expanded clone; other rows omit it.

J: TRBJ1-4
D: NA
size: NA
V: TRBV7-9
DNA: TGTGCCAGCAGCTGGCCCGGAAAGGGCGCAACTAATGAAAAACTGTTTTTT
CDR3: CASSWPGKGATNEKLFF

J: TRBJ2-5
D: NA
size: NA
V: TRBV28
DNA: TGTGCCAGCAGTTTTGCTCAGGGGCCAGAGACCCAGTACTTC
CDR3: CASSFAQGPETQYF

J: TRBJ1-2
D: NA
size: NA
V: TRBV12-2
DNA: TGTGCAAGTCGCTTTACCGGGACTCGTGGCTACACCTTC
CDR3: CASRFTGTRGYTF

J: TRBJ1-2
D: NA
size: NA
V: TRBV6-5
DNA: TGTGCCAGCAGACAAAACTATGGCTACACCTTC
CDR3: CASRQNYGYTF

J: TRBJ2-3
D: NA
size: NA
V: TRBV13
DNA: TGTGCCAGCAGCTCGACAGGGGAAGGCGGGAGCCGCACAGATACGCAGTATTTT
CDR3: CASSSTGEGGSRTDTQYF

J: TRBJ2-7
D: TRBD1
size: NA
V: TRBV28
DNA: TGTGCCAGCAGTTGGACAGGCGGCTCCTACGAGCAGTACTTC
CDR3: CASSWTGGSYEQYF

J: TRBJ2-7
D: NA
size: NA
V: TRBV28
DNA: TGTGCCAGCAGTTTATCGGGACAAATCGACGAGCAGTACTTC
CDR3: CASSLSGQIDEQYF

J: TRBJ1-1
D: TRBD1
size: few
V: TRBV7-9
DNA: TGTGCCAGCGTGACAGGGTCGACTGAAGCTTTCTTT
CDR3: CASVTGSTEAFF

J: TRBJ1-2
D: NA
size: once
V: TRBV28
DNA: TGTGCCAGCAGTTTAACAGGAAACTATGGCTACACCTTC
CDR3: CASSLTGNYGYTF

J: TRBJ2-1
D: NA
size: few
V: TRBV5-6
DNA: TGTGCCAGCAGCTGGTTGAACGAGCAGTTCTTC
CDR3: CASSWLNEQFF

J: TRBJ2-1
D: NA
size: once
V: TRBV5-6
DNA: TGTGCCAGCAGCTTGGGACTTGGCTCCTACAATGAGCAGTTCTTC
CDR3: CASSLGLGSYNEQFF

J: TRBJ2-1
D: TRBD2
size: NA
V: TRBV4-3
DNA: TGCGCCAGCAGCCAAGGACTAGCGGATTACAATGAGCAGTTCTTC
CDR3: CASSQGLADYNEQFF

J: TRBJ2-7
D: NA
size: NA
V: TRBV7-8
DNA: TGTGCCAGCGTCCTTGGGCAGGGGCCCAGGGAGCAGTACTTC
CDR3: CASVLGQGPREQYF

J: TRBJ1-1
D: TRBD1
size: NA
V: TRBV7-9
DNA: TGTGCCAGCAGCTTCAGGGGGCCGAACACTGAAGCTTTCTTT
CDR3: CASSFRGPNTEAFF

J: TRBJ2-1
D: TRBD2
size: NA
V: TRBV7-2
DNA: TGTGCCAGCAGCTTAGTTCTAGCGGGAGCTTACAATGAGCAGTTCTTC
CDR3: CASSLVLAGAYNEQFF

J: TRBJ2-1
D: NA
size: NA
V: TRBV7-9
DNA: TGTGCCAGCAGCCCTAAACTTGGTGATGAGCAGTTCTTC
CDR3: CASSPKLGDEQFF

J: TRBJ1-4
D: NA
size: NA
V: TRBV15
DNA: TGTGCCACCAGCACCAAGGGGGGGGTGCGTGAAAAACTGTTTTTT
CDR3: CATSTKGGVREKLFF

J: TRBJ2-1
D: TRBD2
size: NA
V: TRBV4-2
DNA: TGTGCCAGCAGCCAAGAACGGCAAACTAGCGGGACTAATGAGCAGTTCTTC
CDR3: CASSQERQTSGTNEQFF

J: TRBJ2-5
D: NA
size: NA
V: TRBV28
DNA: TGTGCCAGCAGCGGACAGTACCAAGAGACCCAGTACTTC
CDR3: CASSGQYQETQYF

J: TRBJ2-7
D: NA
size: NA
V: TRBV7-8
DNA: TGTGCCAGCAGCTCGCGAAGCTCCTACGAGCAGTACTTC
CDR3: CASSSRSSYEQYF

J: TRBJ1-1
D: NA
size: NA
V: TRBV28
DNA: TGTGCCAGCAGACGGGGGACTGAAGCTTTCTTT
CDR3: CASRRGTEAFF

J: TRBJ1-4
D: NA
size: NA
V: TRBV27
DNA: TGTGCCAGCAGTAGAACAGGAGAAAAACTGTTTTTT
CDR3: CASSRTGEKLFF

J: TRBJ2-7
D: TRBD2
size: NA
V: TRBV19
DNA: TGTGCCAGTAGTCAACTAGCGGACTCCTACGAGCAGTACTTC
CDR3: CASSQLADSYEQYF

J: TRBJ1-3
D: TRBD1
size: NA
V: TRBV19
DNA: TGTGCCAGTAGTACTGGGACAGTCTCTGGAAACACCATATATTTT
CDR3: CASSTGTVSGNTIYF

J: TRBJ2-1
D: NA
size: NA
V: TRBV9
DNA: TGTGCCAGCAGCGGCGGGTGGGGAAGGCAGTTCTTC
CDR3: CASSGGWGRQFF

J: TRBJ2-7
D: NA
size: NA
V: TRBV28
DNA: TGTGCCAGCAGTTCAGGGGATGGGGGCGAGCAGTACTTC
CDR3: CASSSGDGGEQYF

J: TRBJ1-2
D: NA
size: NA
V: TRBV27
DNA: TGTGCCAGCTCCCGGGACTATGGCTACACCTTC
CDR3: CASSRDYGYTF

J: TRBJ1-5
D: NA
size: NA
V: TRBV27
DNA: TGTGCCAGCAGTTTAAAACGGGGGGGGAAGGGTCAGCCCCAGCATTTT
CDR3: CASSLKRGGKGQPQHF

J: TRBJ1-4
D: TRBD1
size: NA
V: TRBV7-6
DNA: TGTGCCAGCAGCGGGGACAGACCTAATGAAAAACTGTTTTTT
CDR3: CASSGDRPNEKLFF

J: TRBJ1-2
D: TRBD1
size: NA
V: TRBV9
DNA: TGTGCCAGCAGCGTTGGGGACAGGGTCAACTATGGCTACACCTTC
CDR3: CASSVGDRVNYGYTF

J: TRBJ1-6
D: NA
size: NA
V: TRBV6-4
DNA: TGTGCCAGCAGTGACCCGTCGGGGGGGGGACGTTCACCCCTCCACTTT
CDR3: CASSDPSGGGRSPLHF

J: TRBJ2-7
D: TRBD1
size: NA
V: TRBV9
DNA: TGTGCCAGCAGCGGGGGGACAGGCACCACCTACGAGCAGTACTTC
CDR3: CASSGGTGTTYEQYF

J: TRBJ2-7
D: TRBD2
size: NA
V: TRBV7-3
DNA: TGTGCCAGCAGCTTAAAGGGTAGCGGGAGCGACGAGCAGTACTTC
CDR3: CASSLKGSGSDEQYF

J: TRBJ1-2
D: NA
size: NA
V: TRBV6-5
DNA: TGTGCCAGCAGTCCCCCAGGGGCCTATGGCTACACCTTC
CDR3: CASSPPGAYGYTF

J: TRBJ1-3
D: TRBD1
size: NA
V: TRBV6-1
DNA: TGTGCCAGCAGTGACGGACAGGGGGCAAGAGGAAACACCATATATTTT
CDR3: CASSDGQGARGNTIYF

J: TRBJ2-2
D: TRBD2
size: NA
V: TRBV19
DNA: TGTGCCAGTAGTATAAGACTAGCGGGAATGAGGGAGCTGTTTTTT
CDR3: CASSIRLAGMRELFF

J: TRBJ2-7
D: NA
size: once
V: TRBV9
DNA: TGTGCCAGCAGCGGAGCCGGGAGCTACGAGCAGTACTTC
CDR3: CASSGAGSYEQYF

J: TRBJ1-5
D: NA
size: NA
V: TRBV19
DNA: TGTGCCAGTAGTATATATCATTTCCCCTGGGGGCCCCATCAGCCCCAGCATTTT
CDR3: CASSIYHFPWGPHQPQHF

J: TRBJ2-7
D: NA
size: NA
V: TRBV5-6
DNA: TGTGCCAGCAGCCAATATGTCAGGGGCGTCGAGCAGTACTTC
CDR3: CASSQYVRGVEQYF

J: TRBJ2-1
D: NA
size: NA
V: TRBV30
DNA: TGTGCCTGGACTTTAGGACAGTGGGCTAATGAGCAGTTCTTC
CDR3: CAWTLGQWANEQFF

J: TRBJ2-5
D: TRBD2
size: NA
V: TRBV4-1
DNA: TGCGCCAGCAGCCCAGGACTAGCGGGAGGGCCTGAAGAGACCCAGTACTTC
CDR3: CASSPGLAGGPEETQYF

J: TRBJ1-2
D: NA
size: NA
V: TRBV4-1
DNA: TGCGCCAGCAGCCAAGGTCCGGGACTCTATGGCTACACCTTC
CDR3: CASSQGPGLYGYTF

J: TRBJ2-3
D: TRBD2
size: NA
V: TRBV28
DNA: TGTGCCAGCAGCCCCGGACTAGCGGGGAGCACAGATACGCAGTATTTT
CDR3: CASSPGLAGSTDTQYF

J: TRBJ2-7
D: TRBD2
size: NA
V: TRBV27
DNA: TGTGCCAGCAGTTTGCCGGGACTAATCCACGAGCAGTACTTC
CDR3: CASSLPGLIHEQYF

J: TRBJ2-3
D: TRBD2
size: NA
V: TRBV4-3
DNA: TGCGCCAGCAGCCTACTAGCGGACACTAGCACAGATACGCAGTATTTT
CDR3: CASSLLADTSTDTQYF

J: TRBJ2-7
D: NA
size: NA
V: TRBV7-9
DNA: TGTGCCAGCAGTCTAACCACCTACGAGCAGTACTTC
CDR3: CASSLTTYEQYF